This T cell receptor beta chain was captured by sequencing in a study of blood T cells in healthy people across ages. Turning to this clonotype: Its cognate antigen is unknown.

Primers used in a second PCR of roughly 7 to 12 cycles were a sample-barcoded 5' primer and a J-beta primer mix. TCRdb fed the 5' RACE reads into MiXCR, producing one record per CDR3 protein. The sample contains fewer than 900,000 distinct CDR3 sequences, 36% of which appear only once. General study results and limits: There were more naive CD4+ cells and higher diversity in long-lived donors than in aged donors.

The trim removed 3 bases at V and 4 bases at J, leaving 11 bases unmatched. This CDR3 has 17 residues. Germline V gene sequence: CDR1 SGDLS, CDR2 YYNGEE. This TCR was recovered from a man younger than 35 in good health. Material for sequencing was blood. The chain joins TRBV9 to TRBJ2-1; 9 bases agree with TRBD2. CDR3 sequence: CASSANQRGVRYNEQFF. The CDR3 DNA is TGTGCCAGCAGCGCGAACCAGCGGGGGGTTAGATACAATGAGCAGTTCTTC.